This entry lists 7 T cell receptor beta chains sequenced from one sample in a study of blood T cells in healthy people across ages. The authors ran a second PCR of about 7 to 11 cycles using a sample-barcoded 5' primer and a J-beta primer mix. MiXCR, run by TCRdb on the 5' RACE reads, gives a single entry per CDR3 protein. The data contain roughly 800,000 distinct CDR3 sequences, around 36% of them singletons. Sequenced input: blood. These receptor sequences come from a young man in good health.

In DNA form, the CDR3 reads TGTGCCAGCAGTGAATCAGGGCTGGTCTATGGCTACACCTTC. Translating gives CASSESGLVYGYTF. The V and J genes are TRBV6-1 and TRBJ1-2, with a weak D call TRBD1 (5 bases). Germline CDR1 reads MNHNS; CDR2 reads SASEGT. Trimming cost V 2 bases and J 4 bases, with 11 bases left between them. The CDR3 length is 14 residues.

This clonotype was seen a single time. V usage is TRBV15 and J usage is TRBJ1-1; the match to TRBD1 covers 8 bases. The CDR3 spans 15 residues. CDR1 is LNHNV and CDR2 is YYDKDF in the germline V gene (reference sequence). V lost 9 bases and J lost 7; bases outside the gene matches: 16. CDR3 sequence: CATGERQGRGSEAFF. The CDR3, as DNA: TGTGCCACTGGGGAAAGACAGGGGCGCGGAAGTGAAGCTTTCTTT.

The V gene is TRBV5-1, the J gene TRBJ1-2, with 9 positions matching TRBD1. This CDR3 contains 15 residues. Germline V lookup: CDR1 SGHRS, CDR2 YFSETQ. V lost 3 bases and J lost 4; bases outside the gene matches: 7. CDR3 sequence: CASSSDRGGFYGYTF. The CDR3, as DNA: TGCGCCAGCAGCTCGGACAGGGGAGGATTCTATGGCTACACCTTC.

This clonotype was detected ten times or more. The CDR3 DNA sequence: TGTGCCAGCAGCCCCTTTCTCACAGATACGCAGTATTTT. Its translation is CASSPFLTDTQYF. The V call is TRBV13, the J call TRBJ2-3; D ambiguous. Germline V gene lookup returns CDR1 PRHDT and CDR2 FYEKMQ (reference sequence). The CDR3 totals 13 residues. Trimming left V 5 bases short and J 2 bases short, with 8 bases between.

This clonotype occurred many times. V gene TRBV14 combines with J gene TRBJ2-3; 7 positions agree with TRBD1. The CDR3 sequence is 15 residues long. Germline lookup yields CDR1 SGHDN and CDR2 FVKESK. The V gene end was trimmed by 1 base and the J gene end by 6 bases; junction bases not matched to a gene: 7. CDR3 protein: CASSQVGQGVDTQYF. The CDR3 region has the DNA TGTGCCAGCAGCCAAGTAGGCCAGGGGGTGGATACGCAGTATTTT. Filled out from reference TRBV14 and TRBJ2-3, the complete variable domain reads EAGVTQFPSHSVIEKGQTVTLRCDPISGHDNLYWYRRVMGKEIKFLLHFVKESKQDESGMPNNRFLAERTGGTYSTLKVQPAELEDSGVYFCASSQVGQGVDTQYFGPGTRLTVL.

As concerns this clonotype: A much larger clonotype is one base distant, so this may be a read error. The chain combines TRBV20-1 with TRBJ2-1, with TRBD2 matching over 7 bases. The V segment lost 0 bases and the J segment 0 bases; nucleotides outside the gene matches: 8. This CDR3 has 17 amino acids. Per germline, CDR1 DFQATT and CDR2 SNEGSKA (reference sequence). The CDR3 coding sequence is TGCAGTGCTAGAGATTTGGACGGGGGGAGCTCCTACAATGAGCAGTTCTTC. Protein: CSARDLDGGSSYNEQFF.

Many counts were recorded for this clonotype. The gene calls are TRBV18 and TRBJ2-5; TRBD2 aligns across 8 bases. V was clipped by 4 bases and J by 4 bases; unmatched bases: 8. Germline values: CDR1 KGHSH, CDR2 LQKENI. CDR3 length: 15 amino acids. The CDR3 is CASSRTSGGPETQYF. CDR3 sequence (DNA): TGTGCCAGCTCACGAACTAGCGGAGGTCCAGAGACCCAGTACTTC.